This entry lists 5 T cell receptor beta chains sequenced from one sample in a study of blood T cells in healthy people across ages. Alongside a J-beta primer mix, a sample-barcoded 5' primer served in a second PCR lasting roughly 7 to 12 cycles. TCRdb passed the 5' RACE reads through MiXCR, listing each CDR3 protein once. The table shows 870,000 or so distinct CDR3 sequences, with less than 35% occurring only once. The material sequenced was blood. Receptors originate from a woman at least 80 years old in good health.

This chain uses TRBV20-1 with TRBJ1-1; 7 positions agree with TRBD1. Per germline, CDR1 DFQATT and CDR2 SNEGSKA (reference sequence). This CDR3 is built from 15 residues. The ends lost 3 bases at V and 5 bases at J; junction bases unmatched: 12. The CDR3 DNA sequence: TGCAGTGCTAGTCAGGGGGTGATTAGGGGAACTGAAGCTTTCTTT. Translated: CSASQGVIRGTEAFF.

Ten or more counts support this clonotype. The V and J genes are TRBV5-1 and TRBJ2-1; TRBD1 agrees at 7 bases. The CDR3 covers 18 residues. The trim removed 1 base at V and 5 bases at J, leaving 15 bases unmatched. Germline values: CDR1 SGHRS, CDR2 YFSETQ. The CDR3 coding sequence is TGCGCCAGCAGCTTGAGTGGGTTAACGAGGGGGCGCGACAATGAGCAGTTCTTC. Its translation: CASSLSGLTRGRDNEQFF.

The sample holds one count of this clonotype. The genes are TRBV19 and TRBJ1-5, with D tentatively TRBD1 (6 bases). Trimming cost V 3 bases and J 5 bases, with 11 bases left between them. The germline gives CDR1 LNHDA, CDR2 SQIVND (reference sequence). This CDR3 spans 14 amino acids. DNA of the CDR3: TGTGCCAGTAGTATCTTGGCAGGGGATCAGCCCCAGCATTTT. Its translation: CASSILAGDQPQHF. Full variable domain (outside the CDR3, taken from reference TRBV19 and TRBJ1-5): DGGITQSPKYLFRKEGQNVTLSCEQNLNHDAMYWYRQDPGQGLRLIYYSQIVNDFQKGDIAEGYSVSREKKESFPLTVTSAQKNPTAFYLCASSILAGDQPQHFGDGTRLSIL.

In its sample, this clonotype was seen many times. The chain couples TRBV27 to TRBJ2-7; D may be TRBD1 or TRBD2 (5 bases each). V was cut by 6 bases and J by 0 bases, with 12 bases left in between. The CDR3 is made up of 14 amino acids. Germline CDR1 and CDR2: MNHEY and SMNVEV (reference sequence). CDR3 DNA: TGTGCCAGCAGGTGGGGGTATGGCTCCTACGAGCAGTACTTC. Its translation: CASRWGYGSYEQYF.

This clonotype was seen repeatedly, ten times or more. The chain couples TRBV20-1 to TRBJ2-1; D might be TRBD1 or TRBD2, each matching 5 bases. V lost 5 bases and J 6 bases, leaving 17 bases between the germline ends. CDR3 length equals 14 residues. Germline V lookup: CDR1 DFQATT, CDR2 SNEGSKA (reference sequence). The CDR3: CSADFRTRGNEQFF. The CDR3 bases are TGCAGTGCTGACTTTAGGACACGGGGCAATGAGCAGTTCTTC.